Listed below are T cell receptor beta chains from one sample, sequenced in a study of siplizumab effects on memory and regulatory T cells. Measured with immunoSEQ multiplex PCR; TCRdb has only the in-frame clones, and not every one. The data show under 70,000 clones, with approximately 79% seen just once and over 0.4% held by the top ten. Sequencing input: memory CD4+ T cells sorted from blood. The receptor source for this set is a human donor in good health. Both conserved end residues are part of each CDR3. Each record gives: V gene, CDR3 protein.

TRBV19 | CASSTRDRGITNEKLFF
TRBV2 | CASRGQGAKGNSPLHF
TRBV5-1 | CASAQRGDNGELFF
TRBV5-1 | CASSSHTSTGSGYTF
TRBV10-3 | CAISAPPYGYTF
TRBV10-3 | CATTRDRDAEQFF
TRBV4-1 | CASSQTGTGREKLFF
TRBV15 | CATSHPGQGVQETQYF
TRBV7-9 | CASSPWGVNQPQHF
TRBV7-9 | CASSQVDRYNEQFF
TRBV7-2 | CASSPGAPQFF
TRBV6-1 | CASSLRGREAFF
TRBV27 | CASSDLVTLRGLGDTQYF
TRBV28 | CASSLQAQPQHF
TRBV29-1 | CSVGLAGGGETQYF
TRBV21-1 | CASSRGTSGGPNEQFF
TRBV5-1 | CASSSPIVETQYF
TRBV5-1 | CASSLDGLSGNTIYF
TRBV5-1 | CASSLIAGAKNEQFF
TRBV2 | CASRGLQIGGYTF
TRBV2 | CASGSARGNYEQYF
TRBV25-1 | CASSGHGLAGGQETQYF
TRBV29-1 | CSDGTGGDTQYF
TRBV7-9 | CASSFTGANTEAFF
TRBV6-6 | CASSPGGGEAFF
TRBV5-6 | CASRVRGENTGELFF
TRBV5-6 | CASSFWDRDNSPLHF
TRBV6-5 | CAVWRGGTEAFF
TRBV7-9 | CASSVEETQYF
TRBV12-5 | CASGTGRSGANVLTF
TRBV27 | CASSYPPGAGSTDTQYF
TRBV7-2 | CASSSSYRTGETEAFF
TRBV6-6 | CASSYQAEETQYF
TRBV19 | CASSEWGNQPQHF
TRBV23-1 | CASSQPDRGCVYGYTF
TRBV7-2 | CASSATRAGTQYF
TRBV2 | CAGGVRNTEAFF
TRBV21-1 | CASSKGWLTTEAFF
TRBV7-3 | CASSPTGGSGNTIYF
TRBV18 | CASSPDGAAYGYTF
TRBV19 | CASSETGPSTGELFF
TRBV27 | CASSFFGAGARNEQFF
TRBV5-1 | CASSDGGGGLNTQYF
TRBV19 | CASRRTGQETQYF
TRBV7-2 | CASSLGGISEKLFF